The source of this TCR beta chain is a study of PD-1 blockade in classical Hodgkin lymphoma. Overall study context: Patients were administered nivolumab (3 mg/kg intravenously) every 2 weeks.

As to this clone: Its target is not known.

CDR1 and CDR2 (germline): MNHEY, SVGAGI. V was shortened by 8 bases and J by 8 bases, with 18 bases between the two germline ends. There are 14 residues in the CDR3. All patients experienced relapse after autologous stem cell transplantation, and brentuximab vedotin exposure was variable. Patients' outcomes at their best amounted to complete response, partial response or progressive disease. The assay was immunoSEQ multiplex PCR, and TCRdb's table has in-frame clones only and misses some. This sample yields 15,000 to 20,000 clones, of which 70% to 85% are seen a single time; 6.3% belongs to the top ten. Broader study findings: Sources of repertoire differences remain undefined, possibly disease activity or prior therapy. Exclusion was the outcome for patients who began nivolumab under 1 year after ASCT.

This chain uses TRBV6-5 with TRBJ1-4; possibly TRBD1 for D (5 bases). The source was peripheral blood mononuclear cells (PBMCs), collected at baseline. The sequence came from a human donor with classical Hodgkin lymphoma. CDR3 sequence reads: CASAWSRVGEKLFF. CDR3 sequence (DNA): TGTGCCAGCGCCTGGAGCAGGGTGGGGGAAAAACTGTTTTTT.